A single sample is the source of the 27 T cell receptor beta chains below, sequenced in a study of technical replicates of blood from a handful of donors. Method: immunoSEQ multiplex PCR; TCRdb's copy keeps in-frame clones and lacks some. The sample consists of tens of thousands of clones, roughly 98% of them appearing once. Sequenced input: T cells isolated from PBMCs. The source is a human donor in good health.

The chain links TRBV2 to TRBJ1-5; a possible D gene is TRBD1 (5 bases). Trimming took 8 bases from V and 9 from J, leaving 17 bases between them. This CDR3 has 13 residues. CDR1 and CDR2 from the germline V gene are SNHLY and FYNNEI. In DNA form, the CDR3 reads TGTGCCAGCCATACAGGACGTGGTGGGCCCCAGCATTTT. Encoded protein: CASHTGRGGPQHF.

CDR3 amino acids: CASIGGSETQYF. CDR3 nucleotides: TGTGCCAGCATCGGAGGGAGTGAGACCCAGTACTTC. The rearrangement joins TRBV28 to TRBJ2-5, with a tentative D call TRBD2 (6 bases). The germline V and J ends were trimmed by 7 bases and 5 bases, with 11 bases remaining between them. CDR3 length: 12 residues. Germline V lookup: CDR1 MDHEN, CDR2 SYDVKM.

The chain combines TRBV29-1 with TRBJ1-2; D unclear. V lost 0 bases and J 3 bases, leaving 5 bases between the germline ends. The CDR3 spans 12 residues. Looked up from germline, CDR1 is SQVTM and CDR2 is ANQGSEA. CDR3: CSVEDRDYGYTF. The CDR3 coding sequence is TGCAGCGTTGAAGATCGGGACTATGGCTACACCTTC.

The CDR3 sequence: CASSLSVGSNQPQHF. In nucleotides, the CDR3 is TGCGCCAGCAGCTTGAGCGTTGGGAGCAATCAGCCCCAGCATTTT. This chain joins TRBV5-1 and TRBJ1-5; D unresolved. V lost 1 base to trimming and J lost 1 base, with 9 bases between them. This CDR3 spans 15 amino acids. Per germline, CDR1 SGHRS and CDR2 YFSETQ.

This clone was recorded only once. This chain connects TRBV19 to TRBJ1-5, with a weak D call TRBD1 (6 bases). In germline, CDR1 is LNHDA, CDR2 SQIVND (reference sequence). Between the trimmed V and J ends, which lost 3 bases and 7 bases, there was a span of 13 bases. This CDR3 spans 14 amino acids. CDR3 amino acids: CASSIRGGRQPQHF. Here the CDR3 DNA reads TGTGCCAGTAGTATTAGGGGGGGCAGGCAGCCCCAGCATTTT.

V gene TRBV6-5 combines with J gene TRBJ1-5; D might be TRBD1 (6 bases). The CDR3 has 13 residues. CDR1 MNHEY and CDR2 SVGAGI come from the germline V gene. Trimming shortened V by 10 bases and J by 10 bases, and 20 bases separated the two germline ends. DNA of the CDR3: TGTGCCACCACCGGGACGGGGGGCCAACCCCAGCATTTT. This encodes CATTGTGGQPQHF.

This sequence joins TRBV19 and TRBJ2-5, with 7 bases that match TRBD1. V shed 5 bases and J 5 bases; nucleotides not matched to a gene: 5. Germline CDR1 is LNHDA and CDR2 is SQIVND (reference sequence). This CDR3 has 13 amino acids. The CDR3 loop is CASSVTGLETQYF. The CDR3 DNA is TGTGCCAGTAGTGTGACAGGGTTGGAGACCCAGTACTTC.

The chain links TRBV4-1 to TRBJ2-3; tentative D call: TRBD2 (7 bases). The V and J ends lost 0 bases and 2 bases respectively, with 15 bases between them. This CDR3 comprises 17 residues. The germline V gene has CDR1 MGHRA and CDR2 YSYEKL. Written as DNA, the CDR3 is TGCGCCAGCAGCCAAGATCCCGGGGGGCTAGACACAGATACGCAGTATTTT. Protein: CASSQDPGGLDTDTQYF.

The chain joins TRBV28 to TRBJ2-2, with D hard to call. The CDR3 runs 12 residues. Trimming removed 2 bases from V and 4 bases from J, with 2 bases in between. Germline values: CDR1 MDHEN, CDR2 SYDVKM. In nucleotides, the CDR3 is TGTGCCAGCAGTTTACGCACCGGGGAGCTGTTTTTT. Translated: CASSLRTGELFF.

V is TRBV5-1 and J is TRBJ1-1, with 7 bases matching TRBD1. The germline gives CDR1 SGHRS, CDR2 YFSETQ. This CDR3 comprises 16 residues. The V and J ends lost 4 bases and 1 base, in that order; junction bases with no gene match: 10. The DNA for the CDR3 is TGCGCCAGCAGCCCAACCTCCGGGACAGCGAACACTGAAGCTTTCTTT. Translation gives CASSPTSGTANTEAFF.

V usage is TRBV7-8 and J usage is TRBJ2-7; D perhaps matches TRBD2 (6 bases). Germline CDR1 reads SGHVS; CDR2 reads FQNEAQ. Trimming left V 3 bases short and J 2 bases short, with 17 bases between. The CDR3 runs to 16 residues. The chain's CDR3 is CASSFVPRELAYEQYF. The CDR3 DNA reads as TGTGCCAGCAGCTTCGTCCCACGGGAGTTGGCCTACGAGCAGTACTTC.

This chain links TRBV5-1 with TRBJ1-1; TRBD1 is a possible D gene (6 bases). This CDR3 has 15 residues. With 1 base removed from V and 2 bases from J, the gap between germline ends came to 12 bases. Germline V gene lookup returns CDR1 SGHRS and CDR2 YFSETQ. The CDR3 nucleotides are TGCGCCAGCAGCTTGCGGGGGGGCTTTAACACTGAAGCTTTCTTT. Its protein product is CASSLRGGFNTEAFF.

CDR3 sequence reads: CASASTVRANQPQHF. The DNA for the CDR3 is TGTGCCAGCGCCTCAACAGTCAGGGCCAATCAGCCCCAGCATTTT. This sequence joins TRBV6-6 and TRBJ1-5; TRBD1 might be the D (5 bases). V was trimmed by 8 bases and J by 3 bases, leaving 17 bases between them. This CDR3 has 15 residues. Germline CDR1 MNHNY, CDR2 SVGAGI (reference sequence).

This rearrangement joins TRBV29-1 to TRBJ1-5; tentative D call: TRBD1 (6 bases). Germline CDR1 and CDR2: SQVTM and ANQGSEA. V lost 4 bases and J 0 bases, leaving 7 bases between the germline ends. This CDR3 has 13 residues. The CDR3 DNA reads as TGCAGCGTTGCAGGGGATAGCAATCAGCCCCAGCATTTT. Translation: CSVAGDSNQPQHF.

The chain couples TRBV4-1 to TRBJ1-1; TRBD1 agrees at 9 bases. Germline values: CDR1 MGHRA, CDR2 YSYEKL. The CDR3 extends over 16 amino acids. With V trimmed by 2 bases and J by 0 bases, 4 bases remained unmatched. This chain's CDR3 is CASSQRQGVMNTEAFF. The CDR3 coding sequence is TGCGCCAGCAGCCAAAGACAGGGGGTAATGAACACTGAAGCTTTCTTT.

J is TRBJ1-2 and V is TRBV5-4, with D unresolved. CDR3 length: 16 residues. CDR1 and CDR2 from the germline V gene are SGHNT and YYREEE (reference sequence). The ends were cut back, 0 bases at V and 3 bases at J, with 15 bases in the middle. CDR3 bases: TGTGCCAGCAGCTTGGCAGGCACCAACAGATACTATGGCTACACCTTC. Amino acids: CASSLAGTNRYYGYTF.

The rearrangement links TRBV9 to TRBJ2-5; 8 bases fit TRBD2. V was pared by 2 bases and J by 5 bases, with 8 bases of the junction left unmatched. The length of the CDR3 is 15 residues. Looked up from germline, CDR1 is SGDLS and CDR2 is YYNGEE. The CDR3, as DNA: TGTGCCAGCAGCGTCGGGGGGGCCAGCATGGAGACCCAGTACTTC. Residues: CASSVGGASMETQYF.

The chain uses TRBV7-9 and TRBJ2-7; 8 bases match TRBD2. CDR3 length: 14 residues. Germline V gene sequence: CDR1 SEHNR, CDR2 FQNEAQ (reference sequence). V dropped 5 bases and J dropped 3; count of bases not matched to a gene: 6. The DNA for the CDR3 is TGTGCCAGCAGCGGTAGCGGGATGAACTACGAGCAGTACTTC. Residues: CASSGSGMNYEQYF. Full variable domain (outside the CDR3, taken from reference TRBV7-9 and TRBJ2-7): DTGVSQNPRHKITKRGQNVTFRCDPISEHNRLYWYRQTLGQGPEFLTYFQNEAQLEKSRLLSDRFSAERPKGSFSTLEIQRTEQGDSAMYLCASSGSGMNYEQYFGPGTRLTVT.

This chain uses TRBV6-5 with TRBJ2-2, with TRBD2 as a possible D gene (6 bases). V dropped 4 bases and J dropped 1 base, with 13 bases sitting between them. This CDR3 comprises 16 residues. Germline V CDR1 and CDR2: MNHEY, SVGAGI. In DNA form, the CDR3 reads TGTGCCAGCAGTTTCGGGAGACTATGGAACACCGGGGAGCTGTTTTTT. Protein sequence: CASSFGRLWNTGELFF.

J is TRBJ2-3 and V is TRBV5-8; 8 bases agree with TRBD2. V shed 1 base and J 2 bases; nucleotides not matched to a gene: 6. CDR3 length: 16 residues. CDR1 is SGHTS and CDR2 is YDEGEE in the germline V gene. CDR3 sequence (DNA): TGTGCCAGCAGCTTGAACGGGGGGGCCCCCACAGATACGCAGTATTTT. Its protein is CASSLNGGAPTDTQYF.

The chain employs TRBV10-2 and TRBJ2-1, with D tentatively TRBD2 (6 bases). Germline CDR1 reads WSHSY; CDR2 reads SAAADI. V lost 4 bases to trimming and J lost 6 bases, with 10 bases between them. The CDR3 is 13 residues long. The CDR3 sequence is CASSGDLFNEQFF. In nucleotides, the CDR3 is TGCGCCAGCAGTGGGGACTTATTCAATGAGCAGTTCTTC.

The chain has TRBV4-1 and TRBJ2-7; weak D call: TRBD1 (7 bases). The CDR3 length is 15 residues. Germline values: CDR1 MGHRA, CDR2 YSYEKL. The V and J ends lost 3 bases and 4 bases respectively, with 16 bases between them. Written as DNA, the CDR3 is TGCGCCAGCAGCCACAGGAAGGGGGCGGGGTACGAGCAGTACTTC. The encoded protein is CASSHRKGAGYEQYF.

The J gene is TRBJ1-2, the V gene TRBV5-4, with TRBD1 matching over 7 bases. The CDR3 loop spans 14 amino acids. Germline V CDR1 and CDR2: SGHNT, YYREEE (reference sequence). V gave up 4 bases and J gave up 4 bases; unmatched junction bases: 7. CDR3: CASSRSTGAYGYTF. The CDR3 nucleotides read TGTGCCAGCAGCCGATCCACAGGGGCCTATGGCTACACCTTC.

With regard to this clone: Germline and junction disagree at one end, which may indicate a read error. V gene TRBV9 combines with J gene TRBJ2-5; 10 bases agree with TRBD1. Germline CDR1 SGDLS, CDR2 YYNGEE. This CDR3 has 15 amino acids. CDR3 sequence (DNA): TGCGCCAGCAGCGTAGGGGGGACAGGGGCCGAGACCCAGTACTTC. Its protein is CASSVGGTGAETQYF.

The genes are TRBV12-5 and TRBJ2-7, with 9 bases lining up with TRBD2. J lost 3 bases, V lost 3 bases, and 9 bases had no gene match. Germline V gives CDR1 LGHNT, CDR2 FRNRAP. There are 16 residues in the CDR3. The CDR3 is CASGFPPRLADYEQYF. CDR3 bases: TGTGCTAGTGGTTTCCCCCCAAGACTAGCGGACTACGAGCAGTACTTC.

The CDR3 loop is CASSPSQVRVQETQYF. CDR3 DNA sequence: TGCGCCAGCAGCCCCTCCCAGGTGCGGGTCCAAGAGACCCAGTACTTC. This chain connects TRBV4-1 to TRBJ2-5; D may be TRBD2 (5 bases). V lost 4 bases to trimming and J lost 1 base, with 16 bases between them. Germline CDR1 is MGHRA and CDR2 is YSYEKL. The CDR3 is 16 residues long.

The chain joins TRBV5-4 to TRBJ2-7; 8 bases map to TRBD2. The germline gives CDR1 SGHNT, CDR2 YYREEE (reference sequence). Trimming at V came to 4 bases and at J to 3 bases, leaving 12 bases not matched to a gene. The CDR3 totals 16 residues. The CDR3 nucleotides read TGTGCCAGCAGCGAGAAATCTGGGACTAGTCTCTACGAGCAGTACTTC. Translating gives CASSEKSGTSLYEQYF.